There are many counts of the clone carrying this T cell receptor beta chain. This record belongs to a study of molecular identifiers for immune sequencing clone quantification. Per the germline V gene, CDR1 is SGHRS and CDR2 is YFSETQ. The CDR3 contains 14 residues. Trimming removed 1 base from V and 1 base from J, with 8 bases in between. MiXCR, applied by TCRdb to the PCR reads, yields one record per CDR3 protein. This table has about 320,000 distinct CDR3 sequences, around a fifth appearing once. The chain uses TRBV5-1 and TRBJ1-1; D ambiguous. Material: naive CD8+ T cells from blood, with Jurkat cell RNA spiked in. Subset described: FACS-sorted CD8+CD4-CCR7+CD45RA+ naive T cells. The TCR was taken from a human donor in good health. Some libraries in this study had Jurkat cell RNA spiked in. The CDR3 DNA reads as TGCGCCAGCAGCTTGTTGGGCAGGAACACTGAAGCTTTCTTT. Protein product: CASSLLGRNTEAFF.